Each of the 26 T cell receptor beta chains below was sequenced from the same sample in a study of blood T cell repertoires in COVID-19. Sequenced by immunoSEQ multiplex PCR; TCRdb stores in-frame clones only, minus some. This table has about 300,000 clones, around 92% appearing once. The sequencing sample was made of PBMCs or T cells enriched from blood (not recorded which). These receptors all stem from a woman in her forties or fifties who had been exposed to COVID-19.

The V and J genes are TRBV28 and TRBJ1-2; TRBD1 agrees at 10 bases. The length of the CDR3 is 15 residues. The germline V gene has CDR1 MDHEN and CDR2 SYDVKM. Trimming removed 6 bases from V and 5 bases from J; junction bases left unmatched: 9. CDR3: CASSRTGGEFYGYTF. As DNA, the CDR3 is TGTGCCAGCAGCCGGACAGGGGGAGAGTTTTATGGCTACACCTTC.

This sequence joins TRBV10-3 and TRBJ2-1; 8 bases are shared with TRBD1. This CDR3 region has 15 residues. The germline CDR1 and CDR2 sequences are ENHRY and SYGVKD. V lost 5 bases to trimming and J lost 6 bases; unmatched junction nucleotides: 9. The CDR3 is CAISPPGGKGNEQFF. Here the CDR3 DNA reads TGTGCCATCAGTCCACCAGGGGGCAAGGGCAATGAGCAGTTCTTC.

This rearrangement joins TRBV7-9 to TRBJ2-7, with 8 bases matching TRBD1. Germline CDR1 reads SEHNR; CDR2 reads FQNEAQ (reference sequence). The length of the CDR3 is 13 residues. V lost 4 bases, J lost 6 bases, and 5 bases stayed unmatched. The CDR3 sequence: CASSSRTGSEQYF. The CDR3 nucleotides are TGTGCCAGCAGCTCCCGGACAGGGTCCGAGCAGTACTTC.

This chain links TRBV28 with TRBJ1-6; 9 nucleotides agree with TRBD1. CDR3 length: 15 amino acids. V shed 6 bases, J shed 8 bases, and the junction held 8 bases outside the gene matches. CDR1 is MDHEN and CDR2 is SYDVKM in the germline V gene. Written as DNA, the CDR3 is TGTGCCAGCAGGGCCGGGACAGGGAACCATTCACCCCTCCACTTT. This translates into CASRAGTGNHSPLHF.

The rearrangement uses TRBV28 and TRBJ1-1; 8 bases are shared with TRBD1. Germline lookup yields CDR1 MDHEN and CDR2 SYDVKM. The CDR3 length is 16 residues. The junction had 15 bases not matched to a gene; V was cut back by 8 bases and J by 4 bases. The CDR3: CASDTTGAGVGTEAFF. CDR3 coding DNA: TGTGCCAGCGACACGACAGGGGCGGGGGTTGGCACTGAAGCTTTCTTT.

This chain links TRBV10-3 with TRBJ2-1; 9 bases map to TRBD1. Germline V CDR1 and CDR2: ENHRY, SYGVKD. After removal of 4 bases from V and 3 bases from J, the junction contained 1 base not matched to a gene. The length of the CDR3 is 14 residues. This CDR3 reads CAISGTGVYNEQFF. The CDR3 nucleotides read TGTGCCATCAGTGGGACAGGGGTCTACAATGAGCAGTTCTTC.

The chain couples TRBV28 to TRBJ1-3, with a possible D match to TRBD1 (6 bases). Germline V gene sequence: CDR1 MDHEN, CDR2 SYDVKM. CDR3 length equals 13 residues. With 10 bases removed from V and 4 bases from J, the gap between germline ends came to 14 bases. CDR3 region: CATRSGHGNTIYF. The CDR3 DNA reads as TGTGCCACCAGATCGGGACACGGAAACACCATATATTTT.

The rearrangement uses TRBV6-1 and TRBJ2-1; D is uncertain. The CDR3 length is 17 residues. The germline V gene encodes CDR1 MNHNS and CDR2 SASEGT. The V end lost 2 bases, the J end lost 0 bases, and 14 bases lay between the germline ends. CDR3 in amino acids: CASSEYSVYSSYNEQFF. Written as DNA, the CDR3 is TGTGCCAGCAGTGAATATAGTGTTTATAGCTCCTACAATGAGCAGTTCTTC.

A word on this clone: A junction boundary mismatches the germline segment, possibly from a read error. V and J are TRBV4-1 and TRBJ1-6, with 9 bases matching TRBD1. Germline-derived CDR1 and CDR2 are MGHRA and YSYEKL. The CDR3 is 15 residues long. CDR3: CTSSQTGGDNSPLHF. Here the CDR3 DNA reads TGCACCAGCAGCCAAACAGGGGGCGATAATTCACCCCTCCACTTT.

CDR3 loop: CASSQWGTANTEAFF. The CDR3 DNA follows: TGCGCCAGCAGCCAGTGGGGGACAGCGAACACTGAAGCTTTCTTT. The chain combines TRBV4-1 with TRBJ1-1; 7 bases match TRBD1. Germline trimming cut 3 bases from V and 1 base from J; bases unmatched to any gene: 5. Per the germline V gene, CDR1 is MGHRA and CDR2 is YSYEKL. The CDR3 runs to 15 residues.

This chain joins TRBV19 and TRBJ2-5; 11 positions match TRBD1. With V trimmed by 5 bases and J by 4 bases, 6 bases remained unmatched. Germline V gene lookup returns CDR1 LNHDA and CDR2 SQIVND (reference sequence). CDR3 length: 15 amino acids. CDR3 in DNA: TGTGCCAGTAGTCCAAGGACAGGGGGCGTAGAGACCCAGTACTTC. Amino acids: CASSPRTGGVETQYF.

The CDR3 here is CASSLLQGNTEAFF. The DNA of the CDR3 is TGTGCCAGCAGCTTGCTACAGGGGAACACTGAAGCTTTCTTT. J is TRBJ1-1 and V is TRBV7-2, with D maybe TRBD1 (6 bases). The CDR3 consists of 14 residues. Germline CDR1 SGHTA, CDR2 FQGNSA. V was pared by 3 bases and J by 1 base, with 9 bases between.

The chain has TRBV29-1 and TRBJ2-1; tentative D call: TRBD1 (5 bases). The germline CDR1 and CDR2 sequences are SQVTM and ANQGSEA. V lost 8 bases and J lost 5, with 10 bases in between. The CDR3 is made up of 11 amino acids. CDR3 coding DNA: TGCAGCTCCGCGACAGACAATGAGCAGTTCTTC. This gives the protein CSSATDNEQFF.

The rearrangement links TRBV19 to TRBJ2-5, with 11 bases fitting TRBD2. With 5 bases clipped from V and 5 bases from J, the junction kept 10 bases outside the gene matches. Germline CDR1 is LNHDA and CDR2 is SQIVND (reference sequence). This CDR3 region has 16 residues. Here the CDR3 reads CASSSLLAGGPETQYF. The CDR3 nucleotides are TGTGCCAGTAGTTCCCTTTTAGCGGGGGGGCCTGAGACCCAGTACTTC.

The rearrangement joins TRBV3-1 (or the pseudogene TRBV3-2) to TRBJ2-1, with 8 bases aligning to TRBD1. The CDR3 covers 13 residues. Germline V gene sequence: CDR1 LGHDT, CDR2 YNNKEL (reference sequence). The trim removed 3 bases at V and 6 bases at J, leaving 1 base unmatched. The CDR3 DNA reads as TGTGCCAGCAGCCAGGGACAGGCCAATGAGCAGTTCTTC. As protein: CASSQGQANEQFF.

The rearrangement joins TRBV14 to TRBJ2-5; maybe TRBD2 (5 bases). Deletions cut 4 bases from V and 2 bases from J, with 17 bases between. Germline CDR1 reads SGHDN; CDR2 reads FVKESK. The CDR3 sequence is 16 residues long. The CDR3 reads CASSPPGNWAQETQYF. Here the CDR3 DNA reads TGTGCCAGCAGCCCCCCGGGAAATTGGGCGCAAGAGACCCAGTACTTC.

This chain joins TRBV2 and TRBJ1-5, with 7 bases identical to TRBD1. Germline trimming cut 3 bases from V and 0 bases from J; bases unmatched to any gene: 8. Germline V lookup: CDR1 SNHLY, CDR2 FYNNEI. The CDR3 covers 17 residues. The CDR3, as DNA: TGTGCCAGCAGTGATGGGACAGCGCCTTATAGCAATCAGCCCCAGCATTTT. The encoded protein is CASSDGTAPYSNQPQHF.

This sequence joins TRBV7-9 and TRBJ2-7, with 8 bases aligning to TRBD1. This CDR3 spans 14 amino acids. J gave up 4 bases and V 4 bases, and 6 bases lay outside the gene matches. CDR1 is SEHNR and CDR2 is FQNEAQ in the germline V gene (reference sequence). CDR3 sequence (DNA): TGTGCCAGCAGCTCTCAGACAGGGGAGTACGAGCAGTACTTC. This encodes CASSSQTGEYEQYF.

The count of this clone is one. V and J are TRBV19 and TRBJ1-5, with 11 bases matching TRBD1. This CDR3 is 15 amino acids long. Trimming cost V 6 bases and J 6 bases; bases outside gene matches: 7. Germline V gene data show CDR1 as LNHDA and CDR2 as SQIVND (reference sequence). The CDR3 loop is CASRKGTGGLQPQHF. The CDR3, as DNA: TGTGCCAGTAGAAAAGGGACAGGGGGGCTTCAGCCCCAGCATTTT.

The V gene is TRBV30, the J gene TRBJ2-4; 9 bases are shared with TRBD2. This CDR3 is built from 13 residues. V lost 2 bases, J lost 9 bases, and 5 bases stayed unmatched. Germline V gene lookup returns CDR1 GTSNPN and CDR2 SVGIG (reference sequence). CDR3 in amino acids: CAWSTGTSTIQYF. Here the CDR3 DNA reads TGTGCCTGGAGTACCGGGACTAGCACCATTCAGTACTTC.

This clone was seen a single time. The V call is TRBV15, the J call TRBJ1-2; 7 bases agree with TRBD1. The V gene end was trimmed by 0 bases and the J gene end by 4 bases; junction bases not matched to a gene: 8. CDR1 is LNHNV, CDR2 YYDKDF, per germline (reference sequence). CDR3 size: 16 residues. This CDR3 reads CATSRDLDRTVYGYTF. In nucleotides, the CDR3 is TGTGCCACCAGCAGAGATCTGGACAGGACCGTCTATGGCTACACCTTC.

The chain links TRBV5-4 to TRBJ2-3; 11 bases agree with TRBD2. Per germline, CDR1 SGHNT and CDR2 YYREEE (reference sequence). The CDR3 spans 17 residues. Trimming took 7 bases from V and 9 from J; bases not matched to a gene: 19. The CDR3 region has the DNA TGTGCCAGCTTTCTTTCCGTAGGACTAGCGGGTGGGGGGACGCAGTATTTT. Protein sequence: CASFLSVGLAGGGTQYF.

J is TRBJ1-5 and V is TRBV24-1; no firm D call. V lost 4 bases to trimming and J lost 7 bases, with 10 bases between them. The germline CDR1 and CDR2 sequences are KGHDR and SFDVKD. This CDR3 has 13 residues. CDR3 coding DNA: TGTGCCACCAGTGACCCCCCGGGGCAGCCCCAGCATTTT. Encoded protein: CATSDPPGQPQHF.

The CDR3 reads CASSHGTSGVPKETQYF. The CDR3 coding sequence is TGTGCCAGCAGCCATGGGACTAGCGGGGTGCCGAAAGAGACCCAGTACTTC. The chain joins TRBV3-1 (or the pseudogene TRBV3-2) to TRBJ2-5, with 13 bases that match TRBD2. The J segment lost 3 bases and the V segment lost 3 bases, leaving 7 bases of the junction unmatched. Germline-derived CDR1 and CDR2 are LGHDT and YNNKEL (reference sequence). The CDR3 has 17 residues.

Here the CDR3 reads CASSQAGSINTEAFF. CDR3 sequence (DNA): TGTGCCAGCAGCCAAGCCGGGTCGATAAACACTGAAGCTTTCTTT. The chain joins TRBV3-1 (or the pseudogene TRBV3-2) to TRBJ1-1, with D uncertain. The CDR3 extends over 15 amino acids. The germline CDR1 and CDR2 sequences are LGHDT and YNNKEL (reference sequence). Deletions cut 1 base from V and 2 bases from J, with 11 bases between.

V is TRBV4-1 and J is TRBJ1-2, with D unresolved. Deletions cut 0 bases from V and 0 bases from J, with 11 bases between. The germline V gene has CDR1 MGHRA and CDR2 YSYEKL. The CDR3 is 16 residues long. The chain's CDR3 is CASSQDPDGANYGYTF. The CDR3 bases are TGCGCCAGCAGCCAAGATCCCGACGGAGCTAACTATGGCTACACCTTC.